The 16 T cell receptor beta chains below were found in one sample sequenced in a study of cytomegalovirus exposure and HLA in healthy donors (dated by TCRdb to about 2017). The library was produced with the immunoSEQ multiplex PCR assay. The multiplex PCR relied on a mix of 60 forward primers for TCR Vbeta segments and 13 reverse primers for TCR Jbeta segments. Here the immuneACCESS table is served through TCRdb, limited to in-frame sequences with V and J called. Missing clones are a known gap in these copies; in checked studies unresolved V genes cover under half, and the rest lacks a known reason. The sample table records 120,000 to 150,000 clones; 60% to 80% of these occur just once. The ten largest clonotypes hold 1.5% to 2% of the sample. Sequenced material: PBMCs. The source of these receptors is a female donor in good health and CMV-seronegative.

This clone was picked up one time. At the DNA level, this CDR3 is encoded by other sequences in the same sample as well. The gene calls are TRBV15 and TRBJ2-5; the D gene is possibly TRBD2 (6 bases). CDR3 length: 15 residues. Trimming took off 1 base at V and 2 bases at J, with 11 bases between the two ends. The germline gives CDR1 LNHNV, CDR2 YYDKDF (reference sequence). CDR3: CATSRGVGGQETQYF. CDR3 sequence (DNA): TGTGCCACCAGCAGAGGCGTCGGGGGACAAGAGACCCAGTACTTC.

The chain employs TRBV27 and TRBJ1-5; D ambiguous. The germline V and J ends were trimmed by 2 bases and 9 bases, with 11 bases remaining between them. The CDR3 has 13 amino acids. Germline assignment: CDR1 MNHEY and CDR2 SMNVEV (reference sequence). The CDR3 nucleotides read TGTGCCAGCAGTTTAACACGTGATCCGCCCCAGCATTTT. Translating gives CASSLTRDPPQHF.

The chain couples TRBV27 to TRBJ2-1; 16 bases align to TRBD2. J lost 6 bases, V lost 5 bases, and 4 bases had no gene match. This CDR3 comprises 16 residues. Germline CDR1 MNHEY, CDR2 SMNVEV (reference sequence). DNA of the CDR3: TGTGCCAGCAGTCGGGGACTAGCGGGGGGGCGCAATGAGCAGTTCTTC. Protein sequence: CASSRGLAGGRNEQFF.

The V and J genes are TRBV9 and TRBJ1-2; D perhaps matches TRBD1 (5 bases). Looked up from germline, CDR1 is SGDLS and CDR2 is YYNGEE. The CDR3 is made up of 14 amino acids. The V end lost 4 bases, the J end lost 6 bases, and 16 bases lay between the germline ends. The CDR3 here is CASSWGGAADGYTF. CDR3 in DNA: TGTGCCAGCAGCTGGGGAGGGGCGGCCGATGGCTACACCTTC.

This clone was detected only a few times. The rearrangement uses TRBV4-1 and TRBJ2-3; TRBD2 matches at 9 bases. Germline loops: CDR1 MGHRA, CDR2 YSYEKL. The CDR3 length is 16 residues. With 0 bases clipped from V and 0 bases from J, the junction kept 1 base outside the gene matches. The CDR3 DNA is TGCGCCAGCAGCCAAGATCTAGCGGGAAGCACAGATACGCAGTATTTT. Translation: CASSQDLAGSTDTQYF.

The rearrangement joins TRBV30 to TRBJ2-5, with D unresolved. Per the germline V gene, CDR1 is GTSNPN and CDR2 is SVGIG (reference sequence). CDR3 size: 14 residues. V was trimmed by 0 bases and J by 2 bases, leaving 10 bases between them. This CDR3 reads CAWSVSKEQETQYF. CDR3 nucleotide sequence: TGTGCCTGGAGTGTGAGTAAGGAGCAAGAGACCCAGTACTTC.

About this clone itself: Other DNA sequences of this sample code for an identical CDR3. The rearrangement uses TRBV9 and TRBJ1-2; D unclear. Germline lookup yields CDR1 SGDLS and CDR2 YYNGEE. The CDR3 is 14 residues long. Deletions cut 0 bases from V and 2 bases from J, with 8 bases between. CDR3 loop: CASSVGGPNYGYTF. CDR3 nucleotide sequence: TGTGCCAGCAGCGTAGGAGGCCCCAACTATGGCTACACCTTC.

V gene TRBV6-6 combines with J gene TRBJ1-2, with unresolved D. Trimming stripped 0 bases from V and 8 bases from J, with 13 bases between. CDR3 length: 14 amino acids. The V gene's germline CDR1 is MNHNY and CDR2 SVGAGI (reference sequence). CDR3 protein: CASSYSPRGRGYTF. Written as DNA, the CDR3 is TGTGCCAGCAGTTACTCGCCTCGAGGTAGAGGCTACACCTTC.

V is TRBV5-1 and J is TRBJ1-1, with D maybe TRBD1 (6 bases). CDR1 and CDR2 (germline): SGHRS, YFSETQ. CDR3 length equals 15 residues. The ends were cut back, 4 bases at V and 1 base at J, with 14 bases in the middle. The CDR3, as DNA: TGCGCCAGCAGCGAACAGGGATTCGGGAACACTGAAGCTTTCTTT. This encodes CASSEQGFGNTEAFF.

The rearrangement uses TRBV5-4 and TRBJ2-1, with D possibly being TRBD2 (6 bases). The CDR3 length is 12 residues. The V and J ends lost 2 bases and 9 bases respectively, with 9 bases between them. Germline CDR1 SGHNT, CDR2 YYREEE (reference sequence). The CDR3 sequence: CASSFPGLEQFF. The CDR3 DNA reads TGTGCCAGCAGCTTTCCGGGACTTGAGCAGTTCTTC.

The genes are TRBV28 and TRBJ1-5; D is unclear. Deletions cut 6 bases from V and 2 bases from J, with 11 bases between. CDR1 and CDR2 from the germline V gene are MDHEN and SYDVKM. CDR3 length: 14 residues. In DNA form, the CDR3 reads TGTGCCAGCAGCCCCGGGATCGGCAATCAGCCCCAGCATTTT. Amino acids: CASSPGIGNQPQHF.

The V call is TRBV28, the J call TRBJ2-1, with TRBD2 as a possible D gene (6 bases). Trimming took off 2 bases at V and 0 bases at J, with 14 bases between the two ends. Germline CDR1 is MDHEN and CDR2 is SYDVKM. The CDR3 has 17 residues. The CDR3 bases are TGTGCCAGCAGTTTAACGGTAGCGGCCTTCTCCTACAATGAGCAGTTCTTC. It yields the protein CASSLTVAAFSYNEQFF.

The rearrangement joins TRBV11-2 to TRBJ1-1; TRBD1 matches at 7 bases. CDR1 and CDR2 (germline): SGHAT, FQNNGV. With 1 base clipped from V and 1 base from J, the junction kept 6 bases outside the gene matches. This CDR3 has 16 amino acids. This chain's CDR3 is CASSLGPGGKNTEAFF. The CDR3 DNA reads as TGTGCCAGCAGCTTAGGGCCAGGGGGAAAGAACACTGAAGCTTTCTTT.

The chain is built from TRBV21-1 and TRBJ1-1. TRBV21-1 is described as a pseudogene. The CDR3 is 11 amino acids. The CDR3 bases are TGTGCCAGCAGCCCTTTTCGGGGAGCTTTCTTT. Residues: CASSPFRGAFF.

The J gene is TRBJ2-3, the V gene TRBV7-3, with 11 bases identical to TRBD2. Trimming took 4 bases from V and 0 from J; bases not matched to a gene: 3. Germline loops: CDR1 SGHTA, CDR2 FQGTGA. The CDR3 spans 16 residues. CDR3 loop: CASSSRTSGSTDTQYF. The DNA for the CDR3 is TGTGCCAGCAGCTCCCGGACTAGCGGGAGCACAGATACGCAGTATTTT.

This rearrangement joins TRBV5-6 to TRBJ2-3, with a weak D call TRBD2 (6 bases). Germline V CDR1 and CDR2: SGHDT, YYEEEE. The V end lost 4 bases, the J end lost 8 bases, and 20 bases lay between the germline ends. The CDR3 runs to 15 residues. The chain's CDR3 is CASSTAGPGASTQYF. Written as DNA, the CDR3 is TGTGCCAGCAGCACCGCGGGACCCGGAGCGAGTACGCAGTATTTT.